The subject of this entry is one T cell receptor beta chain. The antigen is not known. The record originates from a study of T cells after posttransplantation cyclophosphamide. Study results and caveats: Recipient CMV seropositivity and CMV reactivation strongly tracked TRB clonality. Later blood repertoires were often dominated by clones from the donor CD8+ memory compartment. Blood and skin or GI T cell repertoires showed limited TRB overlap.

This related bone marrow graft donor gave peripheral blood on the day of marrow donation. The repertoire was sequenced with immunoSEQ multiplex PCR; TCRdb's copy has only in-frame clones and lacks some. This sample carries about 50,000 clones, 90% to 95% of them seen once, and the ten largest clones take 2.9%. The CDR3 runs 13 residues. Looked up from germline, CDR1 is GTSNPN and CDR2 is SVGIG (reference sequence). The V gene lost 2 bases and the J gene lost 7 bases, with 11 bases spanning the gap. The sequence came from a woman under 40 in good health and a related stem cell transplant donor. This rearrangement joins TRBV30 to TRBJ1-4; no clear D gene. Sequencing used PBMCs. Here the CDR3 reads CAWSSEMAEKLFF. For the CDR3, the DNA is TGTGCCTGGAGTTCAGAAATGGCTGAAAAACTGTTTTTT.